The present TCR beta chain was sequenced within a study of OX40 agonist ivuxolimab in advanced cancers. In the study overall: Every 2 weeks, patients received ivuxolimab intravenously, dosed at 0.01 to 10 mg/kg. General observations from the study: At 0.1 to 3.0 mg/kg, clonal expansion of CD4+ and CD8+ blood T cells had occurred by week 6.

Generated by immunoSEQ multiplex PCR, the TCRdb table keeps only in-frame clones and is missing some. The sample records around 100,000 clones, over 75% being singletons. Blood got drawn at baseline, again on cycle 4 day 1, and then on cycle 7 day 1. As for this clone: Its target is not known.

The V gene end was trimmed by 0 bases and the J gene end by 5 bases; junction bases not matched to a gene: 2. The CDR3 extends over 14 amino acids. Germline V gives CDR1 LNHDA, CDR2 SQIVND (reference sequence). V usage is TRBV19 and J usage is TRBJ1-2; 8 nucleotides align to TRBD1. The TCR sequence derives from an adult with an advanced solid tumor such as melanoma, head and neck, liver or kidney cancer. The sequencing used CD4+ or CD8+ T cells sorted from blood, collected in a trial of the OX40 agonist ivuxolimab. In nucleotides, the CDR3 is TGTGCCAGTAGTATAGATGGACAGGGATATGGCTACACCTTC. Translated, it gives CASSIDGQGYGYTF. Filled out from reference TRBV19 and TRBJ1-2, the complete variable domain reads DGGITQSPKYLFRKEGQNVTLSCEQNLNHDAMYWYRQDPGQGLRLIYYSQIVNDFQKGDIAEGYSVSREKKESFPLTVTSAQKNPTAFYLCASSIDGQGYGYTFGSGTRLTVV.